A single sample is the source of the 24 T cell receptor beta chains below, sequenced in a study of T cell responses to AZD1222 COVID-19 vaccine. TCRdb keeps only in-frame clones here, not all; method: immunoSEQ multiplex PCR. The sample gives around 89,000 clones, more than 75% of which show up once; approximately 22% is in the top ten. Sample: peripheral blood, taken on day 0 of AZD1222 vaccination. These receptors originate from an adult in good health.

This rearrangement joins TRBV5-1 to TRBJ2-5; D not resolved. This CDR3 comprises 12 residues. V was cut by 1 base and J by 5 bases, with 6 bases left in between. Germline loops: CDR1 SGHRS, CDR2 YFSETQ. In DNA form, the CDR3 reads TGCGCCAGCAGCTTGATTGGGGAGACCCAGTACTTC. Its translation: CASSLIGETQYF. Full variable domain (missing parts from reference TRBV5-1 and TRBJ2-5): KAGVTQTPRYLIKTRGQQVTLSCSPISGHRSVSWYQQTPGQGLQFLFEYFSETQRNKGNFPGRFSGRQFSNSRSEMNVSTLELGDSALYLCASSLIGETQYFGPGTRLLVL.

This clone was seen only a few times. The chain has TRBV11-2 and TRBJ2-5, with TRBD2 matching 7 bases. CDR1 and CDR2 (germline): SGHAT, FQNNGV. The CDR3 is made up of 15 amino acids. The V and J ends lost 1 base and 5 bases, in that order; junction bases with no gene match: 7. The CDR3 DNA reads as TGTGCCAGCAGCTTAGGAGCGGGGCGAATGGAGACCCAGTACTTC. This sequence encodes CASSLGAGRMETQYF.

The J gene is TRBJ2-7, the V gene TRBV19; 9 bases align to TRBD1. Trimming cost V 3 bases and J 3 bases; bases outside gene matches: 9. Germline V gene data show CDR1 as LNHDA and CDR2 as SQIVND (reference sequence). This CDR3 region has 16 residues. CDR3 protein: CASSIPHRGRIYEQYF. The DNA for the CDR3 is TGTGCCAGTAGTATCCCTCACAGGGGGCGCATCTACGAGCAGTACTTC.

The CDR3 spells CASNTGDSGNTIYF. CDR3 bases: TGTGCCAGCAATACAGGGGACTCTGGAAACACCATATATTTT. The genes are TRBV21-1 and TRBJ1-3; TRBD1 is the table's D call and was not checked against the DNA. TRBV21-1 is flagged as a pseudogene. The CDR3 has 14 amino acids.

This clone was recorded once. The chain employs TRBV2 and TRBJ2-7; D not resolved. Trimming removed 2 bases at V and 6 bases at J, with 5 bases between. CDR3 length: 11 residues. From germline, CDR1 is SNHLY and CDR2 FYNNEI. CDR3 protein: CASSEWAEQYF. The CDR3 DNA reads TGTGCCAGCAGTGAATGGGCCGAGCAGTACTTC.

The V gene is TRBV12-3 or TRBV12-4, the J gene TRBJ1-1; D call uncertain. Trimming left V 2 bases short and J 4 bases short, with 8 bases between. The CDR3 runs to 13 residues. CDR3 bases: TGTGCCAGCAGTTTACGGGTTCTCACTGAAGCTTTCTTT. Protein: CASSLRVLTEAFF.

V usage is TRBV6-1 and J usage is TRBJ2-1; the D gene could be TRBD1 or TRBD2 (6 bases each). Per the germline V gene, CDR1 is MNHNS and CDR2 is SASEGT. The ends were cut back, 1 base at V and 4 bases at J, with 11 bases in the middle. This CDR3 spans 15 amino acids. The CDR3 reads CASSEGQGRYNEQFF. The DNA of the CDR3 is TGTGCCAGCAGTGAAGGGCAGGGGAGGTACAATGAGCAGTTCTTC.

The chain carries TRBV4-1 and TRBJ1-3; no reliable D call. In germline, CDR1 is MGHRA, CDR2 YSYEKL. V was cut by 2 bases and J by 0 bases, with 11 bases left in between. This CDR3 is built from 16 residues. The chain's CDR3 is CASSQSDPRSGNTIYF. The CDR3 region has the DNA TGCGCCAGCAGCCAATCGGACCCCCGCTCTGGAAACACCATATATTTT.

The chain has TRBV13 and TRBJ2-1, with 7 bases lining up with TRBD1. The junction had 4 bases not matched to a gene; V was cut back by 5 bases and J by 0 bases. This CDR3 is built from 15 residues. Germline assignment: CDR1 PRHDT and CDR2 FYEKMQ (reference sequence). This CDR3 reads CASSDRDSSYNEQFF. DNA of the CDR3: TGTGCCAGCAGCGACCGGGACAGCTCCTACAATGAGCAGTTCTTC.

The chain has TRBV6-5 and TRBJ1-4, with D unresolved. This CDR3 region has 13 residues. V was shortened by 0 bases and J by 8 bases, with 7 bases between the two germline ends. Germline loops: CDR1 MNHEY, CDR2 SVGAGI. The CDR3 coding sequence is TGTGCCAGCAGTTACTCCGAGAGAGAAAAACTGTTTTTT. Translating it yields CASSYSEREKLFF.

This chain connects TRBV24-1 to TRBJ2-7, with TRBD1 matching 10 bases. Germline lookup yields CDR1 KGHDR and CDR2 SFDVKD. V gave up 0 bases and J gave up 3 bases; unmatched junction bases: 4. The CDR3 is 16 residues long. The CDR3, as DNA: TGTGCCACCAGTGATTTGGGGGACAGGGGCGTCTACGAGCAGTACTTC. Its protein product is CATSDLGDRGVYEQYF.

The V call is TRBV15, the J call TRBJ2-7; 7 bases agree with TRBD1. Germline CDR1 is LNHNV and CDR2 is YYDKDF (reference sequence). After removal of 3 bases from V and 1 base from J, the junction contained 9 bases not matched to a gene. The CDR3 sequence is 16 residues long. CDR3 loop: CATSSAYRGSSYEQYF. CDR3 sequence (DNA): TGTGCCACCAGCAGTGCTTACAGGGGTAGTTCCTACGAGCAGTACTTC.

This clone showed up just a few times. The chain has TRBV10-3 and TRBJ2-7, with 11 bases that match TRBD2. The CDR3 is 12 residues long. Germline CDR1 ENHRY, CDR2 SYGVKD. The trim removed 6 bases at V and 5 bases at J, leaving 0 bases unmatched. The CDR3 sequence: CAIRTSGDEQYF. CDR3 DNA: TGTGCCATCAGGACTAGCGGGGACGAGCAGTACTTC.

The J gene is TRBJ2-2, the V gene TRBV10-3; TRBD1 is a possible D gene (5 bases). The germline CDR1 and CDR2 sequences are ENHRY and SYGVKD. Trimming pared 4 bases from V and 9 bases from J, leaving 12 bases between. The CDR3 consists of 13 residues. CDR3 protein: CAISVQTDRELFF. The CDR3 nucleotides read TGTGCCATCAGTGTCCAGACAGACAGGGAGCTGTTTTTT.

The rearrangement links TRBV6-5 to TRBJ1-1; tentatively, D is TRBD1 (5 bases). Germline CDR1 and CDR2: MNHEY and SVGAGI. V was cut by 4 bases and J by 1 base, with 16 bases left in between. This CDR3 is built from 16 residues. In nucleotides, the CDR3 is TGTGCCAGCAGTTCCCGAGGGGAGGGCCCGAACACTGAAGCTTTCTTT. Protein: CASSSRGEGPNTEAFF.

The chain joins TRBV4-3 to TRBJ2-7; 9 positions match TRBD1. The CDR3 spans 18 residues. The germline CDR1 and CDR2 sequences are LGHNA and YSLEER. J gave up 3 bases and V 0 bases, and 12 bases lay outside the gene matches. The CDR3 is CASSQDYLRQGEVYEQYF. The CDR3 bases are TGCGCCAGCAGCCAAGATTATTTGCGACAGGGGGAGGTCTACGAGCAGTACTTC.

The rearrangement links TRBV20-1 to TRBJ2-1; 7 bases align to TRBD2. The J segment lost 7 bases and the V segment lost 3 bases, leaving 9 bases of the junction unmatched. Germline values: CDR1 DFQATT, CDR2 SNEGSKA (reference sequence). The CDR3 consists of 14 residues. As DNA, the CDR3 is TGCAGTGCTAGTCTTGCGGGGGTATTTAATGAGCAGTTCTTC. This codes for CSASLAGVFNEQFF.

The chain combines TRBV18 with TRBJ2-1; D is unclear. Germline CDR1 KGHSH, CDR2 LQKENI. Between the trimmed V and J ends, which lost 2 bases and 6 bases, there was a span of 5 bases. The CDR3 contains 12 residues. The CDR3 sequence is CASSPGSNEQFF. DNA of the CDR3: TGTGCCAGCTCACCAGGTTCCAATGAGCAGTTCTTC.

V gene TRBV7-9 combines with J gene TRBJ2-5, with TRBD2 identical over 11 bases. Losses at the gene ends were 2 bases for V and 3 bases for J; bases not matched to a gene: 5. The length of the CDR3 is 16 residues. The germline V gene has CDR1 SEHNR and CDR2 FQNEAQ (reference sequence). The CDR3 bases are TGTGCCAGCAGCTTACTAGCGGGGGGAGTTAAAGAGACCCAGTACTTC. As protein: CASSLLAGGVKETQYF.

The V gene is TRBV5-1, the J gene TRBJ2-1; 7 nucleotides match TRBD1. Germline CDR1 and CDR2: SGHRS and YFSETQ. The V gene end was trimmed by 0 bases and the J gene end by 7 bases; junction bases not matched to a gene: 10. The CDR3 is made up of 16 amino acids. CDR3 coding DNA: TGCGCCAGCAGCTTGGAGGGACAGCACATATCGAATGAGCAGTTCTTC. Translating it yields CASSLEGQHISNEQFF.

V and J are TRBV29-1 and TRBJ1-1; D unresolved. V lost 0 bases and J lost 1, with 6 bases in between. The CDR3 is 13 residues long. Per germline, CDR1 SQVTM and CDR2 ANQGSEA. The DNA for the CDR3 is TGCAGCGTTGAAGACGGAGAGAACACTGAAGCTTTCTTT. Translation: CSVEDGENTEAFF.

V usage is TRBV5-6 and J usage is TRBJ1-6; D gene uncertain. V lost 0 bases and J lost 5, with 6 bases in between. From germline, CDR1 is SGHDT and CDR2 YYEEEE. The CDR3 length is 14 residues. The CDR3 bases are TGTGCCAGCAGCTTGGGACTCGATAATTCACCCCTCCACTTT. It yields the protein CASSLGLDNSPLHF.

The CDR3 DNA is TGTGCCAGCAGCCCTTTTCGAGACGGGGAGCTGTTTTTT. Translated: CASSPFRDGELFF. The chain links TRBV3-1 (or the pseudogene TRBV3-2) to TRBJ2-2; D gene unclear. The length of the CDR3 is 13 residues. Trimming removed 4 bases at V and 7 bases at J, with 10 bases between. Looked up from germline, CDR1 is LGHDT and CDR2 is YNNKEL (reference sequence).

The chain recombines TRBV7-3 with TRBJ2-2; tentatively, D is TRBD1 (5 bases). V lost 5 bases and J lost 5, with 9 bases in between. CDR1 and CDR2 from the germline V gene are SGHTA and FQGTGA. CDR3 length: 13 amino acids. The CDR3 sequence is CASSVRGTGELFF. The CDR3 DNA sequence: TGTGCCAGCAGCGTTAGGGGAACCGGGGAGCTGTTTTTT.